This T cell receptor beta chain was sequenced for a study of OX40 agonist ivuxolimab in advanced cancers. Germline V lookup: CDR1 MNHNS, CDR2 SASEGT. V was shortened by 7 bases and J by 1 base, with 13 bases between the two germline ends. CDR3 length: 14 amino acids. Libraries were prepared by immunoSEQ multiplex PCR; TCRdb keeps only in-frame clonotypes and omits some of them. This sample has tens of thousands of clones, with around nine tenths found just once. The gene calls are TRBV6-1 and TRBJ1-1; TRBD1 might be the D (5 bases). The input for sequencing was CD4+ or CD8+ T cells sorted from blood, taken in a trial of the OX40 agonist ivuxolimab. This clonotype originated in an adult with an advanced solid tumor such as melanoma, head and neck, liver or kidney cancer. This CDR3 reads CASTQQDRNTEAFF. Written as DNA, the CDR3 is TGTGCCAGCACTCAACAGGACCGGAACACTGAAGCTTTCTTT.